The T cell receptor (beta chain) described here comes from a study of technical replicates of blood from a few donors (TCRdb year 2017). To prepare the library, the immunoSEQ multiplex PCR assay was applied. Entries here come from immuneACCESS through TCRdb and include only in-frame sequences with V and J called. Some clones fail to appear in such tables; in the studies checked, an unresolved V gene covers under half of the shortfall, and the cause of the remainder is unknown. This sample gives roughly 100,000 clones in total; around 95% of them show up just once. The ten largest clonotypes hold 0.34% of the sample. Notes on this clone: Its antigen remains undetermined. It has no much larger one-base neighbor in the sample; base qualities were not kept.

The germline V gene supplies CDR1 SNHLY and CDR2 FYNNEI. The CDR3, from cysteine to phenylalanine, totals 14 residues. Only the CDR3 portion is preserved as DNA: 42 bases, with reading frame beginning at the first base. V is clipped by 3 bases and J by 6 bases, and the sequence between their germline boundaries is 12 bases long. The sequence links TRBV2 to TRBJ1-5, and perhaps TRBD1 as D gene, on 6 matching bases. This clonotype was obtained from a human donor in good health. Sample: T cells isolated from PBMCs. The DNA reads TGTGCCAGCAGTGAGGTCAGGGGCAGTCAGCCCCAGCATTTT. The encoded protein is CASSEVRGSQPQHF.